Listed below are T cell receptor beta chains from one sample, sequenced in a study of blood T cell repertoires in COVID-19. This table comes from immunoSEQ multiplex PCR, and its TCRdb copy is limited to in-frame clones, with some not included. The table records approximately 45,000 clones, around 87% of them present only once. The specimen sequenced was peripheral blood. All receptors derive from a woman of 80 years or more with COVID-19, enrolled during active disease. CDR3s include the opening cysteine and the closing phenylalanine or tryptophan. A D gene is named only where the DNA matches it firmly. Clone size, where shown, is once, few, many, or a class for clones that have expanded.

V	D	J	length	size	CDR3	DNA
TRBV2	TRBD1	TRBJ2-7	14	-	CASRRNGQGGEQYF	TGTGCCAGCAGGAGAAACGGACAGGGCGGCGAGCAGTACTTC
TRBV18	TRBD2	TRBJ2-5	17	-	CASSPNRLAGDIETQYF	TGTGCCAGCTCACCCAACAGACTAGCGGGAGATATCGAGACCCAGTACTTC
TRBV6-5	TRBD1	TRBJ2-5	15	-	CASSWGQGHQETQYF	TGTGCCAGCAGCTGGGGACAGGGTCACCAAGAGACCCAGTACTTC
TRBV18	-	TRBJ2-6	16	-	CASSPSGVSGANVLTF	TGTGCCAGCTCACCGTCTGGAGTCTCTGGGGCCAACGTCCTGACTTTC
TRBV18	-	TRBJ2-3	13	-	CASSPSPGDTQYF	TGTGCCAGCTCACCCTCCCCGGGAGATACGCAGTATTTT
TRBV19	-	TRBJ1-2	15	-	CASKNGGQPNYGYTF	TGTGCCAGTAAGAACGGAGGACAGCCTAACTATGGCTACACCTTC
TRBV6-5	-	TRBJ1-1	12	once	CASSLDLDEAFF	TGTGCCAGCAGTCTAGACCTGGATGAAGCTTTCTTT
TRBV7-8	-	TRBJ1-6	13	-	CASSFQGNSPLHF	TGTGCCAGCAGCTTTCAGGGAAATTCACCCCTCCACTTT
TRBV5-4	-	TRBJ2-5	13	-	CASSLVTQETQYF	TGTGCCAGCAGCTTGGTGACACAAGAGACCCAGTACTTC
TRBV5-8	-	TRBJ1-5	14	-	CASSPGLINQPQHF	TGTGCCAGCAGCCCGGGACTGATCAATCAGCCCCAGCATTTT
TRBV3-1/TRBV3-2	-	TRBJ1-1	15	-	CASSHPSYPNTEAFF	TGTGCCAGCAGCCACCCCAGTTACCCGAACACTGAAGCTTTCTTT
TRBV27	-	TRBJ1-6	15	-	CASSLSSPANSPLHF	TGTGCCAGCAGTTTGTCTAGCCCCGCGAATTCACCCCTCCACTTT
TRBV18	TRBD2	TRBJ2-7	15	-	CASSSGGASSYEQYF	TGTGCCAGCTCGTCGGGAGGGGCCAGCTCCTACGAGCAGTACTTC
TRBV5-1	-	TRBJ2-3	15	-	CASRRTGLQTDTQYF	TGCGCCAGCAGGAGAACAGGGTTACAAACAGATACGCAGTATTTT
TRBV5-1	TRBD1	TRBJ2-7	15	-	CASSLVTGGAYEQYF	TGCGCCAGCAGCTTGGTGACAGGGGGCGCCTACGAGCAGTACTTC
TRBV6-2/TRBV6-3	TRBD1	TRBJ1-1	14	-	CASSYTGTVTEAFF	TGTGCCAGCAGTTACACCGGGACAGTCACTGAAGCTTTCTTT
TRBV24-1	-	TRBJ2-1	12	-	CATSGRGNEQFF	TGTGCCACCAGTGGGAGAGGAAATGAGCAGTTCTTC
TRBV5-1	-	TRBJ2-5	13	once	CASSYSGWETQYF	TGCGCCAGCAGCTACTCAGGATGGGAGACCCAGTACTTC
TRBV6-5	TRBD1	TRBJ1-2	14	-	CASRGGQGNYGYTF	TGTGCCAGCAGGGGGGGACAGGGAAACTATGGCTACACCTTC
TRBV19	TRBD2	TRBJ2-5	15	-	CASSNQRGKQETQYF	TGTGCCAGTAGTAATCAGCGGGGTAAGCAAGAGACCCAGTACTTC
TRBV24-1	-	TRBJ2-2	13	-	CATSQTNTGELFF	TGTGCCACCAGTCAAACGAACACCGGGGAGCTGTTTTTT
TRBV28	-	TRBJ2-3	19	-	CAVIPPEITTGRSTDTQYF	TGTGCCGTAATCCCACCTGAAATAACGACAGGCAGAAGCACAGATACGCAGTATTTT
TRBV28	TRBD2	TRBJ2-7	13	-	CASSRGGDYEQYF	TGTGCCAGCAGCCGGGGGGGGGACTACGAGCAGTACTTC
TRBV6-1	TRBD1	TRBJ1-2	18	-	CASSKAGTGSLSGYGYTF	TGTGCCAGCAGTAAAGCCGGGACAGGCTCCCTATCGGGCTATGGCTACACCTTC
TRBV7-8	TRBD2	TRBJ2-1	21	-	CASSLSEGLAGPESSYNEQFF	TGTGCCAGCAGCTTATCCGAAGGACTAGCGGGGCCCGAGAGCTCCTACAATGAGCAGTTCTTC
TRBV15	TRBD2	TRBJ2-2	21	-	CATSKGPGLAGGGIYTGELFF	TGTGCCACCAGCAAAGGACCGGGACTAGCGGGAGGGGGGATTTACACCGGGGAGCTGTTTTTT
TRBV29-1	TRBD1	TRBJ2-5	15	once	CSVLHRGINQETQYF	TGCAGCGTCCTTCACAGGGGGATTAACCAAGAGACCCAGTACTTC
TRBV28	-	TRBJ2-3	17	-	CASSPGGGRLSTDTQYF	TGTGCCAGCAGCCCGGGGGGCGGCCGTCTCAGCACAGATACGCAGTATTTT
TRBV7-9	-	TRBJ1-2	15	-	CASSYTSGGAQGYTF	TGTGCCAGCAGCTACACTTCGGGGGGCGCGCAGGGCTACACCTTC
TRBV5-4	TRBD1	TRBJ1-6	15	-	CASSFTRQGNSPLHF	TGTGCCAGCAGCTTTACGAGACAGGGGAATTCACCCCTCCACTTT
TRBV29-1	-	TRBJ1-5	14	-	CSVEVGGGNQPQHF	TGCAGCGTTGAAGTGGGGGGTGGAAATCAGCCCCAGCATTTT
TRBV3-1/TRBV3-2	TRBD1	TRBJ1-1	14	-	CASSRGQGNTEAFF	TGTGCCAGCAGCCGGGGACAGGGGAACACTGAAGCTTTCTTT
TRBV9	-	TRBJ2-2	12	-	CASSVAGGELFF	TGTGCCAGCAGCGTAGCGGGCGGGGAGCTGTTTTTT
TRBV24-1	TRBD1	TRBJ2-3	16	-	CATSDLGTGLTDTQYF	TGTGCCACCAGTGATTTGGGGACAGGTCTCACAGATACGCAGTATTTT
TRBV15	-	TRBJ2-7	15	-	CATSRAREDTYEQYF	TGTGCCACCAGCAGAGCGAGAGAGGATACCTACGAGCAGTACTTC
TRBV7-6	-	TRBJ2-1	15	-	CASSSQGGLYNEQFF	TGTGCCAGCAGCTCCCAGGGGGGACTTTACAATGAGCAGTTCTTC
TRBV4-2	TRBD1	TRBJ2-5	13	once	CASNSDRGKTQYF	TGTGCCAGCAACTCGGACAGGGGAAAGACCCAGTACTTC
TRBV11-2	TRBD2	TRBJ2-7	15	once	CASSLTGGDHYEQYF	TGTGCCAGCAGCCTCACCGGGGGGGACCACTACGAGCAGTACTTC
TRBV19	-	TRBJ1-5	14	-	CASSMGRDYQPQHF	TGTGCCAGTAGTATGGGCAGGGATTATCAGCCCCAGCATTTT
TRBV28	-	TRBJ1-1	11	-	CASIGRTEAFF	TGTGCCAGCATTGGGAGGACTGAAGCTTTCTTT
TRBV7-2	-	TRBJ1-2	15	-	CASSLDGRVPYGYTF	TGTGCCAGCAGCTTAGACGGCAGGGTTCCCTATGGCTACACCTTC
TRBV5-1	TRBD2	TRBJ2-7	14	-	CASSPGGTAYEQYF	TGCGCCAGCAGCCCGGGAGGGACCGCCTACGAGCAGTACTTC
TRBV6-1	TRBD1	TRBJ1-1	13	once	CASSERQGTEAFF	TGTGCCAGCAGTGAACGACAGGGCACTGAAGCTTTCTTT
TRBV6-6	TRBD2	TRBJ2-7	15	-	CASRLGLAVSYEQYF	TGTGCCAGCAGGCTGGGACTAGCGGTCTCCTACGAGCAGTACTTC
TRBV29-1	-	TRBJ2-5	12	-	CSVGGREETQYF	TGCAGCGTGGGAGGCAGGGAGGAGACCCAGTACTTC